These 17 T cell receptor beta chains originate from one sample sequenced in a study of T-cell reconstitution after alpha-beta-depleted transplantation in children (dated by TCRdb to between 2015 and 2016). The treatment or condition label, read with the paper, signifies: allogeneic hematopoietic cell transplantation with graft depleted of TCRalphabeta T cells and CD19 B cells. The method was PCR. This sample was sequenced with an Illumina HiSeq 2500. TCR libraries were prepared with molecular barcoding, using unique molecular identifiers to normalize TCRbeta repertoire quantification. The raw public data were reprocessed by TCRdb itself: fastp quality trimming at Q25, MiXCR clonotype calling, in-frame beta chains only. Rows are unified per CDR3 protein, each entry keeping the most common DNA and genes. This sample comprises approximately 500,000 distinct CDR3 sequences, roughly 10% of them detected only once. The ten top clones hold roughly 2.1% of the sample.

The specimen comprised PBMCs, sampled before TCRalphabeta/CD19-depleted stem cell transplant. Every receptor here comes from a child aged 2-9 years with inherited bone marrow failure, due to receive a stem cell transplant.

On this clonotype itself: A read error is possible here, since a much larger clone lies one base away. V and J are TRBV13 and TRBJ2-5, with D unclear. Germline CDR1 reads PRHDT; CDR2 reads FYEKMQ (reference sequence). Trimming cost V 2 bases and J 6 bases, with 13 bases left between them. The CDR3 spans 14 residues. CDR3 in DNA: TGTGCCAGCAGCTTATTGTGTAGCAAAAAGACCCAGTACTTC. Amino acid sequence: CASSLLCSKKTQYF.

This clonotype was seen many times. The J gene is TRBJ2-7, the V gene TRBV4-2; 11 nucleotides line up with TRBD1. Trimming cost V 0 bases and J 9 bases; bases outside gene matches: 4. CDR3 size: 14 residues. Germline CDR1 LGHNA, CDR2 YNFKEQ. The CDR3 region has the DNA TGTGCCAGCAGCCAAGACCGGGACAGGGGGTTGCAGTACTTC. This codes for CASSQDRDRGLQYF.

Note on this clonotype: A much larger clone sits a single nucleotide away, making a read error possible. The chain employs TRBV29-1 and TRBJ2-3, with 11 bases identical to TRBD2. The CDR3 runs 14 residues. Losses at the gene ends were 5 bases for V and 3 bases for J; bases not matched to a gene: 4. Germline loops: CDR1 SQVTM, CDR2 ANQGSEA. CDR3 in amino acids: CSVKSSGRTDTQYF. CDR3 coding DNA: TGCAGCGTTAAGTCTAGCGGGAGGACAGATACGCAGTATTTT.

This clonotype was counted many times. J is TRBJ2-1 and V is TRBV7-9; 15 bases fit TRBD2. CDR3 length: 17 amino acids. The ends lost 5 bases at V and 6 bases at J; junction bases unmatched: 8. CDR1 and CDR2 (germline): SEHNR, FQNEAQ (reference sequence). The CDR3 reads CASSPGLAGGHPNEQFF. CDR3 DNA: TGTGCCAGCAGCCCGGGACTAGCGGGAGGTCATCCCAATGAGCAGTTCTTC.

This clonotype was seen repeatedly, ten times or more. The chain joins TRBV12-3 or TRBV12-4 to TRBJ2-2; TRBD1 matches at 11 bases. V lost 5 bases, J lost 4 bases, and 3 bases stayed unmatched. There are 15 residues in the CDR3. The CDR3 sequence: CASSLGTGGTGELFF. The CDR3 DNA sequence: TGTGCCAGCAGTCTCGGGACAGGGGGCACCGGGGAGCTGTTTTTT.

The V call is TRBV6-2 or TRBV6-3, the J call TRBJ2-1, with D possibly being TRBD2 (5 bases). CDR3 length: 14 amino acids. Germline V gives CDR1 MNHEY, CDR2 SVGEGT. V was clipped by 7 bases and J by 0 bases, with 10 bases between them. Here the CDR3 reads CASNPGYSYNEQFF. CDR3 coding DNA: TGTGCCAGCAACCCGGGGTACTCCTACAATGAGCAGTTCTTC.

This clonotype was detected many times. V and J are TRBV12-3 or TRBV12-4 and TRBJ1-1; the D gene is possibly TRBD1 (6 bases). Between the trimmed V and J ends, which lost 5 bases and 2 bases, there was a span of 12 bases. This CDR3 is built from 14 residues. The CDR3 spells CASSPDSGNTEAFF. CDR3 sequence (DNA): TGTGCCAGCAGTCCGGACAGCGGAAACACTGAAGCTTTCTTT.

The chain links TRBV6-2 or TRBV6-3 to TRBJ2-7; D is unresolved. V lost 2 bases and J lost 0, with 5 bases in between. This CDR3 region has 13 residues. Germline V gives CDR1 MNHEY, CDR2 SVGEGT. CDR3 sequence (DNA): TGTGCCAGCAGTTACCGCGCCTCCTACGAGCAGTACTTC. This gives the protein CASSYRASYEQYF.

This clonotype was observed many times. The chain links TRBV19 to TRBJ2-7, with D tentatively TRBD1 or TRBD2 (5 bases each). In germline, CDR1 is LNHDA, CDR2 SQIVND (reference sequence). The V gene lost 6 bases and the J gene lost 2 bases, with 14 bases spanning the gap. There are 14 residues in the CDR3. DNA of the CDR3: TGTGCCAGTAGCCGTTCGGGGACCCCCTACGAGCAGTACTTC. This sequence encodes CASSRSGTPYEQYF.

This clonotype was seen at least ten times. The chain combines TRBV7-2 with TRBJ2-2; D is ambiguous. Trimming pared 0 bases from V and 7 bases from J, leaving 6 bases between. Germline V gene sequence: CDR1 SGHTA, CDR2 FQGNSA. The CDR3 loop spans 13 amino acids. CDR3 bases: TGTGCCAGCAGCTTAGCAGTGGACGGGGAGCTGTTTTTT. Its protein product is CASSLAVDGELFF.

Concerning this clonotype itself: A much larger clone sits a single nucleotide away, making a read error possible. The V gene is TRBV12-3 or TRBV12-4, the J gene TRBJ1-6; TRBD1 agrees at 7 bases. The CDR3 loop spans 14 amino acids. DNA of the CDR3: TGTGCCAGCGGTTTCAGGGGGGGTGGGTCACCCCTCCACTTT. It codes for CASGFRGGGSPLHF.

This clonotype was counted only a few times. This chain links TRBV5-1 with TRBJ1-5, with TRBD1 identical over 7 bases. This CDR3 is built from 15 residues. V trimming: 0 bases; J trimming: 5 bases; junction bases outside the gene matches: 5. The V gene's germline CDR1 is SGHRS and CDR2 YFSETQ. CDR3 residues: CASSLGGGPHQPQHF. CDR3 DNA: TGCGCCAGCAGCTTGGGAGGGGGCCCACATCAGCCCCAGCATTTT. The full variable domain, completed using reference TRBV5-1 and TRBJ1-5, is KAGVTQTPRYLIKTRGQQVTLSCSPISGHRSVSWYQQTPGQGLQFLFEYFSETQRNKGNFPGRFSGRQFSNSRSEMNVSTLELGDSALYLCASSLGGGPHQPQHFGDGTRLSIL.

This CDR3 reads CASSSGRIAGLTQYF. The CDR3 DNA reads TGTGCCAGCAGCTCTGGACGTATTGCGGGATTGACCCAGTACTTC. V and J are TRBV7-8 and TRBJ2-5; possibly TRBD2 for D (6 bases). The ends were cut back, 4 bases at V and 7 bases at J, with 19 bases in the middle. Germline lookup yields CDR1 SGHVS and CDR2 FQNEAQ. CDR3 length: 15 residues.

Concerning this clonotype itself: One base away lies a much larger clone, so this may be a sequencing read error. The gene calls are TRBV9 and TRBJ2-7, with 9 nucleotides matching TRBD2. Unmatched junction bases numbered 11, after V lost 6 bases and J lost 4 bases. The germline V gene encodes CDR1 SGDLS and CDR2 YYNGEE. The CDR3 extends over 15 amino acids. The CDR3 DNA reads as TGTGCCAGCATAGGAAGGACTAGCGCGCCATACGAGCAGTACTTC. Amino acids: CASIGRTSAPYEQYF.

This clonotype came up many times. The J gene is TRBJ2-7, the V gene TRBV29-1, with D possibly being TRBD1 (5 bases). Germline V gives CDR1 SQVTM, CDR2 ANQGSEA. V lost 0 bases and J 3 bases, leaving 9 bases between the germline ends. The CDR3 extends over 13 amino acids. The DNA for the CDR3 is TGCAGCGTTGAAGACCAGGGCAACTACGAGCAGTACTTC. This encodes CSVEDQGNYEQYF.

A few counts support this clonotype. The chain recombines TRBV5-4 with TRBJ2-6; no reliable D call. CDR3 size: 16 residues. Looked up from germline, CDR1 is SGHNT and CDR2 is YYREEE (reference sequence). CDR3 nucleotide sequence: TGTGTGCCATGTGGCGGCTGGCCCTCTGGGGCCAACGTCCTGACTTTC. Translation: CVPCGGWPSGANVLTF.

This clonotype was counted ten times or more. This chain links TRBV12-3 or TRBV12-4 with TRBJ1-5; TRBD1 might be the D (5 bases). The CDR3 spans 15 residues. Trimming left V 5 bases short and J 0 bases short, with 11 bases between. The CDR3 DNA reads TGTGCCAGCAGTCCCAGACAGTATAGCAATCAGCCCCAGCATTTT. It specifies CASSPRQYSNQPQHF.